The 23 T cell receptor beta chains below all came from one sample that was sequenced in a study of cytomegalovirus exposure and HLA in healthy donors. Assay used: immunoSEQ multiplex PCR; TCRdb lists only in-frame clones, some missing. Altogether around 300,000 clones are present, over 75% being singletons, with the ten largest covering around 1%. The sequenced sample was PBMCs. The receptor source for this set is a man aged 25-45 years in good health and CMV-seronegative.

This clone was recorded once. This rearrangement joins TRBV7-9 to TRBJ1-4, with D possibly TRBD1 on 5 matching bases. The CDR3 contains 16 residues. Trimming shortened V by 5 bases and J by 4 bases, and 17 bases separated the two germline ends. The germline CDR1 and CDR2 sequences are SEHNR and FQNEAQ (reference sequence). CDR3 in DNA: TGTGCCAGCAGCGAAATAAGGGGTGGGCTTAATGAAAAACTGTTTTTT. This codes for CASSEIRGGLNEKLFF.

V usage is TRBV27 and J usage is TRBJ2-1, with 9 positions matching TRBD2. The V gene end was trimmed by 2 bases and the J gene end by 8 bases; junction bases not matched to a gene: 7. This CDR3 is 15 amino acids long. CDR1 is MNHEY, CDR2 SMNVEV, per germline (reference sequence). CDR3 amino acids: CASSLGGGGIHEQFF. In DNA form, the CDR3 reads TGTGCCAGCAGTTTAGGCGGGGGGGGCATCCATGAGCAGTTCTTC.

This clone was detected only a few times. This sequence joins TRBV15 and TRBJ1-5, with 10 bases identical to TRBD1. The V gene end was trimmed by 4 bases and the J gene end by 4 bases; junction bases not matched to a gene: 4. The CDR3 length is 15 residues. The germline CDR1 and CDR2 sequences are LNHNV and YYDKDF (reference sequence). The CDR3 DNA reads as TGTGCCACCAGCACGGACAGGGGGATGAATCAGCCCCAGCATTTT. Translating it yields CATSTDRGMNQPQHF.

The rearrangement joins TRBV11-2 to TRBJ2-5; TRBD2 matches 8 bases. Trimming cost V 4 bases and J 5 bases; bases outside gene matches: 9. CDR1 SGHAT and CDR2 FQNNGV come from the germline V gene. The CDR3 is 15 amino acids. CDR3 sequence (DNA): TGTGCCAGCAGCTACCTGGCGGGGGGCCGTGAGACCCAGTACTTC. Its protein is CASSYLAGGRETQYF. The variable domain in full, with the rest retrieved from reference TRBV11-2 and TRBJ2-5, is EAGVAQSPRYKIIEKRQSVAFWCNPISGHATLYWYQQILGQGPKLLIQFQNNGVVDDSQLPKDRFSAERLKGVDSTLKIQPAKLEDSAVYLCASSYLAGGRETQYFGPGTRLLVL.

The J gene is TRBJ2-1, the V gene TRBV5-6; 8 bases line up with TRBD2. This CDR3 has 17 amino acids. The germline gives CDR1 SGHDT, CDR2 YYEEEE. Trimming cost V 2 bases and J 4 bases; bases outside gene matches: 11. CDR3 coding DNA: TGTGCCAGCAGCTTACAAAGCGGGGGATTTAAATACAATGAGCAGTTCTTC. Translating gives CASSLQSGGFKYNEQFF.

This clone was seen once. V gene TRBV27 combines with J gene TRBJ2-5; D might be TRBD1 (5 bases). The germline gives CDR1 MNHEY, CDR2 SMNVEV (reference sequence). V dropped 5 bases and J dropped 9 bases, with 16 bases sitting between them. The CDR3 length is 13 residues. The CDR3 spells CASSPRQSGPQYF. CDR3 coding DNA: TGTGCCAGCAGTCCCCGACAGTCAGGGCCCCAGTACTTC.

The rearrangement links TRBV19 to TRBJ2-3, with D possibly matching TRBD1 (5 bases). V lost 3 bases to trimming and J lost 2 bases, with 12 bases between them. Germline values: CDR1 LNHDA, CDR2 SQIVND (reference sequence). This CDR3 region has 15 residues. This chain's CDR3 is CASSIRDSTTDTQYF. CDR3 coding DNA: TGTGCCAGTAGTATTCGCGACAGCACCACAGATACGCAGTATTTT.

This clone was counted a single time. The gene calls are TRBV5-1 and TRBJ2-2; no definite D call. The germline gives CDR1 SGHRS, CDR2 YFSETQ. V lost 3 bases and J 4 bases, leaving 10 bases between the germline ends. This CDR3 spans 14 amino acids. This chain's CDR3 is CASSYDTVTGELFF. DNA for the CDR3: TGCGCCAGCAGCTACGACACGGTCACCGGGGAGCTGTTTTTT.

The chain combines TRBV11-2 with TRBJ2-7; D remains unclear. CDR1 and CDR2 (germline): SGHAT, FQNNGV. Trimming removed 5 bases at V and 0 bases at J, with 5 bases between. The CDR3 extends over 12 amino acids. The DNA for the CDR3 is TGTGCCAGCAGCATATACTCCTACGAGCAGTACTTC. Translation: CASSIYSYEQYF.

The chain joins TRBV18 to TRBJ1-5, with TRBD1 identical over 9 bases. Germline V gene sequence: CDR1 KGHSH, CDR2 LQKENI. Trimming removed 5 bases from V and 4 bases from J; junction bases left unmatched: 3. The CDR3 has 14 residues. The CDR3 here is CASSSDRGNQPQHF. The CDR3 DNA sequence: TGTGCCAGCTCATCGGACAGGGGAAATCAGCCCCAGCATTTT.

This sequence joins TRBV7-2 and TRBJ1-4, with TRBD1 matching over 11 bases. V lost 4 bases, J lost 7 bases, and 2 bases stayed unmatched. The CDR3 is made up of 14 amino acids. Germline V gene data show CDR1 as SGHTA and CDR2 as FQGNSA. The CDR3 loop is CASSSDRGLEKLFF. Here the CDR3 DNA reads TGTGCCAGCAGCTCGGACAGGGGGCTTGAAAAACTGTTTTTT.

V usage is TRBV19 and J usage is TRBJ2-7; TRBD1 aligns across 7 bases. Losses at the gene ends were 4 bases for V and 3 bases for J; bases not matched to a gene: 6. Per the germline V gene, CDR1 is LNHDA and CDR2 is SQIVND (reference sequence). The CDR3 spans 14 residues. The DNA for the CDR3 is TGTGCCAGTAGTACCAGACAGGGTGTCTACGAGCAGTACTTC. Its protein product is CASSTRQGVYEQYF.

This clone was seen once. This chain's CDR3 is CAWSEPFSTDTQYF. In DNA form, the CDR3 reads TGTGCCTGGAGTGAGCCGTTTAGCACAGATACGCAGTATTTT. The chain is built from TRBV30 and TRBJ2-3; no clear D gene. The V end was cut by 1 base, the J end by 0 bases, with 8 bases between. Germline V gene data show CDR1 as GTSNPN and CDR2 as SVGIG (reference sequence). The CDR3 length is 14 residues.

The chain is built from TRBV7-2 and TRBJ1-3; no firm D call. V lost 0 bases, J lost 0 bases, and 6 bases lay in between. This CDR3 is 15 amino acids long. CDR1 is SGHTA and CDR2 is FQGNSA in the germline V gene. CDR3 DNA: TGTGCCAGCAGCTTAGCGGCAGGCTCTGGAAACACCATATATTTT. It codes for CASSLAAGSGNTIYF.

This clone occurred once. The chain uses TRBV6-1 and TRBJ1-5; 10 nucleotides align to TRBD1. The CDR3 runs 15 residues. Germline V gene sequence: CDR1 MNHNS, CDR2 SASEGT. Unmatched junction bases numbered 10, after V lost 7 bases and J lost 7 bases. For the CDR3, the DNA is TGTGCCAGCACCACCGGGACAGGGGTCACCCAGCCCCAGCATTTT. It is translated as CASTTGTGVTQPQHF.

The rearrangement uses TRBV10-3 and TRBJ2-2; D is undetermined. CDR1 is ENHRY and CDR2 is SYGVKD in the germline V gene. The CDR3 totals 17 residues. V lost 0 bases and J 3 bases, leaving 14 bases between the germline ends. The CDR3 bases are TGTGCCATCAGTGAGTCGCCACCCGGAGCCTACACCGGGGAGCTGTTTTTT. Its translation is CAISESPPGAYTGELFF.

The V and J genes are TRBV6-1 and TRBJ2-1; 9 nucleotides line up with TRBD2. V dropped 1 base and J dropped 6; count of bases not matched to a gene: 13. Germline V gene sequence: CDR1 MNHNS, CDR2 SASEGT. The CDR3 spans 18 residues. CDR3 bases: TGTGCCAGCAGTGAAGTGTTTTCTGGGCTAGCGGGACGCAATGAGCAGTTCTTC. It yields the protein CASSEVFSGLAGRNEQFF.

The rearrangement joins TRBV4-3 to TRBJ2-7; weak D call: TRBD2 (5 bases). The germline CDR1 and CDR2 sequences are LGHNA and YSLEER. Trimming shortened V by 3 bases and J by 13 bases, and 10 bases separated the two germline ends. This CDR3 has 10 residues. The CDR3 spells CASSHETNYF. The CDR3 region has the DNA TGCGCCAGCAGCCATGAGACTAACTACTTC.

This chain links TRBV4-1 with TRBJ1-1; no definite D call. This CDR3 comprises 15 residues. Trimming pared 2 bases from V and 1 base from J, leaving 11 bases between. The germline V gene has CDR1 MGHRA and CDR2 YSYEKL. CDR3 sequence: CASSQMAPGNTEAFF. Written as DNA, the CDR3 is TGCGCCAGCAGCCAAATGGCCCCGGGGAACACTGAAGCTTTCTTT.

This clone has a handful of counts. The chain has TRBV6-5 and TRBJ2-7, with 11 positions matching TRBD1. Germline values: CDR1 MNHEY, CDR2 SVGAGI. With 6 bases clipped from V and 5 bases from J, the junction kept 0 bases outside the gene matches. This CDR3 has 12 amino acids. The CDR3 is CASRDRGHEQYF. In nucleotides, the CDR3 is TGTGCCAGCAGGGACAGGGGGCACGAGCAGTACTTC.

The rearrangement links TRBV2 to TRBJ2-5, with D tentatively TRBD2 (6 bases). The germline V gene has CDR1 SNHLY and CDR2 FYNNEI. The CDR3 loop spans 15 amino acids. V was trimmed by 0 bases and J by 5 bases, leaving 13 bases between them. CDR3 residues: CASSEAGGEIETQYF. The CDR3 DNA follows: TGTGCCAGCAGTGAAGCTGGAGGGGAGATCGAGACCCAGTACTTC.

This sequence joins TRBV28 and TRBJ1-2; D gene unclear. The CDR3 totals 12 residues. Germline lookup yields CDR1 MDHEN and CDR2 SYDVKM. V was cut by 8 bases and J by 5 bases, with 12 bases left in between. CDR3 amino acids: CASGTQRYGYTF. CDR3 DNA sequence: TGTGCCAGCGGAACCCAGCGATATGGCTACACCTTC.

The chain employs TRBV6-1 and TRBJ2-5; D is uncertain. The CDR3 is 14 residues long. V lost 2 bases and J lost 1, with 8 bases in between. Germline lookup yields CDR1 MNHNS and CDR2 SASEGT. CDR3 in DNA: TGTGCCAGCAGTGAAACCTATTCCCAAGAGACCCAGTACTTC. This gives the protein CASSETYSQETQYF.